A selection of T cell receptor beta chains follows, all from one sample in a study of T cell changes during pregnancy in multiple sclerosis. Clones were read by immunoSEQ multiplex PCR, and TCRdb kept only the in-frame ones, dropping some. The sample contains approximately 65,000 clones, more than 75% of which appear only once. The starting material was peripheral blood, obtained in the third trimester of pregnancy. These receptors all come from a female donor in good health, enrolled as a control in a pregnancy study. The CDR3 runs from the conserved cysteine through the conserved F or W. The D gene is left open where the match is weak.

CDR3aa: CASSLDAAAGGTDTQYF
CDR3nt: TGTGCCAGCAGCTTAGATGCGGCAGCGGGGGGCACAGATACGCAGTATTTT
j_gene: TRBJ2-3
d_gene: TRBD2
v_gene: TRBV11-2

CDR3aa: CASSVSPATGSYEQYF
CDR3nt: TGTGCCAGCAGCGTATCTCCGGCGACAGGGTCCTACGAGCAGTACTTC
j_gene: TRBJ2-7
d_gene: TRBD1
v_gene: TRBV9

CDR3aa: CASSTWTSGGQAYEQYF
CDR3nt: TGTGCCAGTAGTACCTGGACTAGCGGGGGGCAAGCCTACGAGCAGTACTTC
j_gene: TRBJ2-7
d_gene: TRBD2
v_gene: TRBV19

CDR3aa: CASSFSGTFNEQFF
CDR3nt: TGTGCCAGCAGCTTCTCCGGGACATTCAATGAGCAGTTCTTC
j_gene: TRBJ2-1
d_gene: .
v_gene: TRBV11-3

CDR3aa: CASSSGTGGGQPQHF
CDR3nt: TGTGCCAGCAGTTCTGGGACAGGTGGCGGTCAGCCCCAGCATTTT
j_gene: TRBJ1-5
d_gene: TRBD1
v_gene: TRBV6-1

CDR3aa: CASSPDRGNEQFF
CDR3nt: TGTGCCAGCAGCCCGGACAGGGGAAATGAGCAGTTCTTC
j_gene: TRBJ2-1
d_gene: TRBD1
v_gene: TRBV7-3

CDR3aa: CASSLDQIQETQYF
CDR3nt: TGTGCCAGCAGCTTAGATCAGATTCAAGAGACCCAGTACTTC
j_gene: TRBJ2-5
d_gene: .
v_gene: TRBV11-3

CDR3aa: CASSLGGLDYEQYF
CDR3nt: TGTGCCAGCAGCTTAGGGGGACTGGACTACGAGCAGTACTTC
j_gene: TRBJ2-7
d_gene: .
v_gene: TRBV7-2

CDR3aa: CASSVQGGDYGYTF
CDR3nt: TGTGCCAGCAGCGTACAGGGGGGAGACTATGGCTACACCTTC
j_gene: TRBJ1-2
d_gene: TRBD1
v_gene: TRBV5-4

CDR3aa: CASSQERGGGASDTQYF
CDR3nt: TGTGCCAGCAGCCAAGAACGCGGCGGGGGGGCATCAGATACGCAGTATTTT
j_gene: TRBJ2-3
d_gene: TRBD2
v_gene: TRBV4-2